The table lists the clone carrying this T cell receptor beta chain with many counts. The record originates from a study of response to subunit inactivated influenza vaccine. TCRdb re-called the RT-PCR reads with MiXCR, one entry per CDR3 protein. The table lists around 480,000 distinct CDR3 sequences, approximately 17% of them singletons, with less than 4% in the top ten. Germline V lookup: CDR1 SGHAT, CDR2 FQNNGV. The CDR3 extends over 15 amino acids. J gave up 2 bases and V 3 bases, and 3 bases lay outside the gene matches. The sequenced sample was CD4+ T cells sorted from PBMCs, obtained approximately 25 months after vaccination. This receptor was obtained from a man between 50 and 75 years old who received an inactivated influenza vaccine. V usage is TRBV11-2 and J usage is TRBJ2-5; 10 bases are shared with TRBD2. CDR3 sequence: CASSFSGGLQETQYF. CDR3 DNA: TGTGCCAGCAGCTTTAGCGGGGGGCTGCAAGAGACCCAGTACTTC.